This is a list of T cell receptor beta chains from one sample in a study of shared clonotypes between healthy human individuals. Libraries were prepared by immunoSEQ multiplex PCR; TCRdb keeps only in-frame clonotypes and omits some of them. The data hold some 2,400,000 clones, with 95% observed a single time. Material: naive CD4+ T cells sorted from blood. The receptors come from a man younger than 30 in good health. CDR3s include the opening cysteine and the closing phenylalanine or tryptophan. Each record gives: J gene, D gene, clone size, V gene, CDR3 length, CDR3 DNA, CDR3 protein. The D gene is left open where the match is weak. Part of the rows lack a size; the others show once, few, many or a class for expanded clones.

TRBJ1-1,TRBD1,NA,TRBV4-1,16,TGCGCCAGCAGCCAAGTAAGCACAGGGGTGAACACTGAAGCTTTCTTT,CASSQVSTGVNTEAFF
TRBJ2-1,NA,once,TRBV11-1,14,TGTGCCAGCAGCCCGGGGACACCCCCATTTGAGCAGTTCTTC,CASSPGTPPFEQFF
TRBJ2-5,TRBD1,once,TRBV30,14,TGTGCCTGGAGTACCGGGACAGGGTTAGAGACCCAGTACTTC,CAWSTGTGLETQYF
TRBJ2-2,NA,NA,TRBV2,14,TGTGCCAGCAGGATACTAGTTTACACCGGGGAGCTGTTTTTT,CASRILVYTGELFF
TRBJ2-7,TRBD2,NA,TRBV4-1,16,TGCGCCAGCAGCCAAGTAATCAGCGGGAGTATCTACGAGCAGTACTTC,CASSQVISGSIYEQYF
TRBJ1-5,TRBD1,few,TRBV30,14,TGTGCCTGGACCGGGGACAGGGGGGATCAGCCCCAGCATTTT,CAWTGDRGDQPQHF
TRBJ2-5,NA,NA,TRBV25-1,14,TGTGCCAGCAGTGGGTCGACGGGGGTTGGGACCCAGTACTTC,CASSGSTGVGTQYF
TRBJ2-1,TRBD1,NA,TRBV25-1,14,TGTGCCAGCAGTGCGGCTACAGGGGATTACGAGCAGTTCTTC,CASSAATGDYEQFF
TRBJ1-1,TRBD1,NA,TRBV6-1,15,TGTGCCAGCAGTGAAGCGACAGGGCCATCTACTGAAGCTTTCTTT,CASSEATGPSTEAFF
TRBJ1-2,TRBD1,NA,TRBV5-1,16,TGCGCCAGCAGCTTGGGCGCCGTGGACAGGACCTATGGCTACACCTTC,CASSLGAVDRTYGYTF
TRBJ2-2,NA,few,TRBV2,12,TGTGCCAGCAGGGCACTCACCGGGGAGCTGTTTTTT,CASRALTGELFF
TRBJ2-2,NA,NA,TRBV5-1,16,TGCGCCAGCAGCTCCAGCACGGAAAGAACTACCGGGGAGCTGTTTTTT,CASSSSTERTTGELFF
TRBJ2-1,NA,NA,TRBV18,15,TGTGCCAGCTCACCAAGCATAGGAGGCGGCAATGAGCAGTTCTTC,CASSPSIGGGNEQFF
TRBJ1-6,TRBD1,NA,TRBV30,16,TGTGCCTGGAGTAAATCTTCGACAGGGCATAATTCACCCCTCCACTTT,CAWSKSSTGHNSPLHF
TRBJ2-7,NA,NA,TRBV5-4,12,TGTGCCAGCAGCTTGCCACCGGGTGAGCAGTACTTC,CASSLPPGEQYF
TRBJ2-7,NA,NA,TRBV5-6,15,TGTGCCAGCATTCTTTTCCGGGACATCTCGTACGAGCAGTACTTC,CASILFRDISYEQYF
TRBJ2-3,TRBD2,once,TRBV5-1,16,TGCGCCAGCAGCCCCTATAGCGGGACTAGCACAGATACGCAGTATTTT,CASSPYSGTSTDTQYF
TRBJ1-6,TRBD1,NA,TRBV28,13,TGTGCCAGCAGAGGGACAGGGGGAGGCCTAATCCACTTT,CASRGTGGGLIHF
TRBJ2-1,NA,NA,TRBV5-1,15,TGCGCCAGCAGCTTATCACCGGGCGGGGAAGCTGAGCAGTTCTTC,CASSLSPGGEAEQFF
TRBJ2-7,NA,NA,TRBV7-9,14,TGTGCCAGCGGAGGGACGAAAGAATCCTACGAGCAGTACTTC,CASGGTKESYEQYF
TRBJ2-7,TRBD1,NA,TRBV5-1,15,TGCGCCAGCAGCCAAGACAGGGGATACTCCTACGAGCAGTACTTC,CASSQDRGYSYEQYF
TRBJ2-7,TRBD2,NA,TRBV27,13,TGTGCCACAAACGGGAGGGGCTCCTACGAGCAGTACTTC,CATNGRGSYEQYF
TRBJ2-2,TRBD2,NA,TRBV9,16,TGTGCCAGCAGCGGTAGCGGGGTTACCCAAACCGGGGAGCTGTTTTTT,CASSGSGVTQTGELFF
TRBJ2-7,TRBD2,NA,TRBV5-5,15,TGTGCCAGCAGCTTGGAGGCTAGCGGTACCTACGAGCAGTACTTC,CASSLEASGTYEQYF
TRBJ2-1,TRBD1,NA,TRBV10-1,15,TGCGCCAGCAGTAGACCGGGACAGGGTCGCAATGAGCAGTTCTTC,CASSRPGQGRNEQFF
TRBJ2-7,NA,NA,TRBV10-3,11,TGTGCAACGAAGGGAGACTACGAGCAGTACTTC,CATKGDYEQYF